The 21 T cell receptor beta chains reported below all come from one sample, sequenced in a study of T cells in Graves' hyperthyroidism and ophthalmopathy. The TCR beta CDR3 regions underwent amplification using RNA transcripts as the source. An initial round of RT-PCR targeting the TCR CDR3 relied on the HTBI primer set. Each CDR3 protein gets one entry after TCRdb re-called the multiplex PCR reads with MiXCR. This sample has roughly 250,000 distinct CDR3 sequences; about 14% occur once, and the top ten carry about 14%. Sample: blood. The receptors derive from a woman aged 40-49 years with Graves' hyperthyroidism that later progressed to Graves' ophthalmopathy.

This clonotype was counted at least ten times. The chain recombines TRBV3-1 with TRBJ2-7; 7 nucleotides line up with TRBD2. CDR3 length: 15 residues. CDR1 is LGHDT and CDR2 is YNNKEL in the germline V gene (reference sequence). The V and J ends lost 4 bases and 1 base, in that order; junction bases with no gene match: 7. The CDR3 sequence is CASSPHSSGSYEQYF. The DNA of the CDR3 is TGTGCCAGCAGCCCACATTCTAGCGGATCCTACGAGCAGTACTTC.

This clonotype was recorded many times. The rearrangement uses TRBV2 and TRBJ2-1, with 8 bases fitting TRBD1. This CDR3 comprises 14 residues. Germline CDR1 reads SNHLY; CDR2 reads FYNNEI. Trimming cost V 7 bases and J 5 bases; bases outside gene matches: 7. In DNA form, the CDR3 reads TGTGCCAGCAAGGCTCAGGGGGCCCACAATGAGCAGTTCTTC. Translating it yields CASKAQGAHNEQFF.

The sample holds many counts of this clonotype. This chain joins TRBV18 and TRBJ2-7; 9 bases match TRBD1. CDR3 length equals 15 residues. V shed 0 bases, J shed 3 bases, and the junction held 3 bases outside the gene matches. CDR1 KGHSH and CDR2 LQKENI come from the germline V gene. CDR3 residues: CASSPPRGQGYEQYF. In nucleotides, the CDR3 is TGTGCCAGCTCACCACCACGGGGACAGGGCTACGAGCAGTACTTC.

The sample holds many counts of this clonotype. J is TRBJ2-6 and V is TRBV20-1; the D gene is possibly TRBD2 (6 bases). The V end was cut by 2 bases, the J end by 2 bases, with 16 bases between. The CDR3 totals 17 residues. CDR1 is DFQATT and CDR2 is SNEGSKA in the germline V gene (reference sequence). CDR3 amino acids: CSARRAGPNPGANVLTF. As DNA, the CDR3 is TGCAGTGCTAGACGTGCGGGGCCTAACCCTGGGGCCAACGTCCTGACTTTC.

The genes are TRBV7-3 and TRBJ2-1; 11 bases are shared with TRBD2. Trimming removed 5 bases from V and 7 bases from J; junction bases left unmatched: 7. Germline CDR1 reads SGHTA; CDR2 reads FQGTGA. This CDR3 comprises 15 residues. CDR3 in amino acids: CASSRTSGSSNEQFF. CDR3 in DNA: TGTGCCAGCAGCCGTACTAGCGGGAGCTCTAATGAGCAGTTCTTC.

Many counts were recorded for this clonotype. The chain has TRBV6-2 or TRBV6-3 and TRBJ2-1, with D unclear. This CDR3 has 16 residues. V dropped 6 bases and J dropped 0 bases, with 15 bases sitting between them. The V gene's germline CDR1 is MNHEY and CDR2 SVGEGT. CDR3 DNA sequence: TGTGCCAGCAGGTTGTCGACTGCTAACTCCTACAATGAGCAGTTCTTC. This encodes CASRLSTANSYNEQFF.

This clonotype was seen many times. The chain couples TRBV19 to TRBJ2-2; D is perhaps TRBD1 or TRBD2 (5 bases each). V gave up 1 base and J gave up 4 bases, with 10 bases separating them. Per germline, CDR1 LNHDA and CDR2 SQIVND (reference sequence). This CDR3 has 15 amino acids. CDR3 region: CASSIVGVSTGELFF. The CDR3 DNA sequence: TGTGCCAGTAGTATAGTGGGGGTGAGCACCGGGGAGCTGTTTTTT.

This clonotype was found many times. The genes are TRBV6-1 and TRBJ1-3; 8 bases fit TRBD1. The CDR3 totals 15 residues. V lost 6 bases and J lost 2; bases outside the gene matches: 6. Germline V gene data show CDR1 as MNHNS and CDR2 as SASEGT. The CDR3, as DNA: TGTGCCAGCAGGCCCTCAGGGGGCCCTGGAAACACCATATATTTT. Encoded protein: CASRPSGGPGNTIYF.

V usage is TRBV5-1 and J usage is TRBJ2-2; 11 nucleotides agree with TRBD2. The V segment lost 4 bases and the J segment 9 bases; nucleotides outside the gene matches: 17. Germline V gene lookup returns CDR1 SGHRS and CDR2 YFSETQ. The CDR3 has 18 residues. The chain's CDR3 is CASSPRDIRLAGRRELFF. DNA of the CDR3: TGCGCCAGCAGCCCACGAGATATAAGACTAGCGGGAAGAAGGGAGCTGTTTTTT.

This clonotype has a count of ten or more. This rearrangement joins TRBV3-1 to TRBJ2-1; D possibly corresponds to TRBD1 (5 bases). V was trimmed by 2 bases and J by 8 bases, leaving 10 bases between them. Germline assignment: CDR1 LGHDT and CDR2 YNNKEL (reference sequence). The CDR3 is 13 residues long. CDR3: CASSQWGEHEQFF. The CDR3 nucleotides read TGTGCCAGCAGCCAATGGGGCGAGCATGAGCAGTTCTTC.

This clonotype was seen at least ten times. This chain joins TRBV7-6 and TRBJ2-7, with 8 bases matching TRBD2. V was clipped by 6 bases and J by 2 bases; unmatched bases: 6. The CDR3 covers 14 residues. Per germline, CDR1 SGHVS and CDR2 FNYEAQ. CDR3 sequence reads: CASSYSGIAYEQYF. CDR3 bases: TGTGCCAGCAGTTATAGCGGGATTGCCTACGAGCAGTACTTC. Complete variable domain (other parts from reference TRBV7-6 and TRBJ2-7): GAGVSQSPRYKVTKRGQDVALRCDPISGHVSLYWYRQALGQGPEFLTYFNYEAQQDKSGLPNDRFSAERPEGSISTLTIQRTEQRDSAMYRCASSYSGIAYEQYFGPGTRLTVT.

This clonotype has more than one count but fewer than ten. The chain uses TRBV7-2 and TRBJ1-2, with D unclear. Trimming pared 4 bases from V and 4 bases from J, leaving 13 bases between. CDR3 size: 14 residues. Germline V gives CDR1 SGHTA, CDR2 FQGNSA. The CDR3 DNA is TGTGCCAGCAGCTACGGGGTTCGGAGCTATGGCTACACCTTC. This translates into CASSYGVRSYGYTF. The variable domain in full, with the rest retrieved from reference TRBV7-2 and TRBJ1-2, is GAGVSQSPSNKVTEKGKDVELRCDPISGHTALYWYRQSLGQGLEFLIYFQGNSAPDKSGLPSDRFSAERTGGSVSTLTIQRTQQEDSAVYLCASSYGVRSYGYTFGSGTRLTVV.

This clonotype was recorded at least ten times. The V call is TRBV28, the J call TRBJ2-7; TRBD2 might be the D (5 bases). CDR3 length: 12 amino acids. Trimming stripped 11 bases from V and 7 bases from J, with 18 bases between. Germline-derived CDR1 and CDR2 are MDHEN and SYDVKM. Here the CDR3 reads CAVGGPGIEQYF. DNA for the CDR3: TGTGCCGTCGGCGGGCCCGGGATTGAGCAGTACTTC.

In its sample, this clonotype was seen a few times. In DNA, the CDR3 is TGTGCCACCTCACAAGGGAATAATTCACCCCTCCACTTT. It translates to CATSQGNNSPLHF. The chain employs TRBV9 and TRBJ1-6; D is ambiguous. The CDR3 consists of 13 residues. Trimming took off 9 bases at V and 5 bases at J, with 12 bases between the two ends. Germline lookup yields CDR1 SGDLS and CDR2 YYNGEE.

This clonotype was recorded many times. The rearrangement uses TRBV11-2 and TRBJ2-1; TRBD1 matches 8 bases. With 6 bases clipped from V and 0 bases from J, the junction kept 1 base outside the gene matches. This CDR3 has 14 residues. Germline V CDR1 and CDR2: SGHAT, FQNNGV. The CDR3: CASRDRVSYNEQFF. The CDR3 DNA reads TGTGCCAGCAGGGACAGGGTCTCCTACAATGAGCAGTTCTTC.

The CDR3 coding sequence is TGTGCCAGCAGCTTAGCACGTCGGGGGGCGCGGGGAGCTTTCTTT. Translating it yields CASSLARRGARGAFF. The V and J genes are TRBV7-8 and TRBJ1-1; tentatively, D is TRBD1 (6 bases). Trimming left V 0 bases short and J 10 bases short, with 18 bases between. The CDR3 sequence is 15 residues long. Germline-derived CDR1 and CDR2 are SGHVS and FQNEAQ.

There are many counts of this clonotype. J is TRBJ1-2 and V is TRBV7-9, with 8 positions matching TRBD1. V shed 5 bases, J shed 4 bases, and the junction held 9 bases outside the gene matches. This CDR3 comprises 15 residues. Germline loops: CDR1 SEHNR, CDR2 FQNEAQ (reference sequence). The CDR3 spells CASSDGQGRRYGYTF. The DNA of the CDR3 is TGTGCCAGCAGCGATGGACAGGGTAGACGCTATGGCTACACCTTC.

V usage is TRBV6-1 and J usage is TRBJ2-1, with TRBD1 matching 9 bases. Per the germline V gene, CDR1 is MNHNS and CDR2 is SASEGT. The CDR3 extends over 13 amino acids. The V segment lost 7 bases and the J segment 7 bases; nucleotides outside the gene matches: 5. The CDR3, as DNA: TGTGCCAGCACCCAGGACAGGGGAAATGAGCAGTTCTTC. Translating it yields CASTQDRGNEQFF.

This chain joins TRBV20-1 and TRBJ2-7, with D unresolved. This CDR3 has 14 residues. Per the germline V gene, CDR1 is DFQATT and CDR2 is SNEGSKA (reference sequence). Trimming left V 6 bases short and J 0 bases short, with 15 bases between. CDR3 residues: CSARPTGPSYEQYF. Here the CDR3 DNA reads TGCAGTGCCAGACCAACCGGGCCCTCCTACGAGCAGTACTTC.

In its sample, this clonotype was seen many times. The rearrangement links TRBV12-3 or TRBV12-4 to TRBJ2-3; D gene unclear. V shed 6 bases and J shed 0 bases, with 10 bases lying between them. CDR3 length: 14 residues. The CDR3 DNA follows: TGTGCCAGCAGATCGAGCCCGAGCACAGATACGCAGTATTTT. It is translated as CASRSSPSTDTQYF.

This clonotype showed up many times. This sequence joins TRBV5-1 and TRBJ2-1; 7 nucleotides align to TRBD2. Trimming removed 4 bases from V and 8 bases from J; junction bases left unmatched: 12. The CDR3 spans 15 residues. CDR1 is SGHRS, CDR2 YFSETQ, per germline. As DNA, the CDR3 is TGCGCCAGCAGCGGAGGACTAGGGTGGATCGATGAGCAGTTCTTC. Encoded protein: CASSGGLGWIDEQFF.